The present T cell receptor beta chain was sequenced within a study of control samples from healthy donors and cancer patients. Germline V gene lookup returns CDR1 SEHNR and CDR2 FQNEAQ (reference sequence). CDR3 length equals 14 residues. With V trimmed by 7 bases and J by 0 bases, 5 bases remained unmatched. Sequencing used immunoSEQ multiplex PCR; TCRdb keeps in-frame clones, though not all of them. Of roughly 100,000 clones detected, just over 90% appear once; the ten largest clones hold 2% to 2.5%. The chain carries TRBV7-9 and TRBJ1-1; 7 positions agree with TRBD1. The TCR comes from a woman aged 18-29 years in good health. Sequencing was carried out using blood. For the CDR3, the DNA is TGTGCCAGCACCAAGACAGGGTTGAACACTGAAGCTTTCTTT. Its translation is CASTKTGLNTEAFF.